The T cell receptor beta chain described here comes from a study of cytomegalovirus exposure and HLA in healthy donors. PCR used 60 Vbeta primers and 13 Jbeta primers. Only in-frame clones appear in the TCRdb table, and some are missing; sequencing was by immunoSEQ multiplex PCR. The table has roughly 80,000 clones, about 71% seen once. In germline, CDR1 is SGHRS, CDR2 YFSETQ. This CDR3 contains 15 residues. Losses at the gene ends were 4 bases for V and 4 bases for J; bases not matched to a gene: 5. The sequence was collected from a woman aged 40 to 49 in good health and CMV-seronegative. This chain links TRBV5-1 with TRBJ2-5, with 12 bases identical to TRBD1. Sequencing was carried out using PBMCs. The CDR3 DNA is TGCGCCAGCAGCAGGGACAGGGGGCGCTTAGAGACCCAGTACTTC. This encodes CASSRDRGRLETQYF.